The T cell receptor (beta chain) under discussion was sequenced for a study of T cells after yellow fever vaccination. This clonotype has a count of ten or more. What it binds is unknown. For TCR, cDNA came from 5'RACE template switching, which added a universal primer site and UMIs. TCRdb processed the 5' RACE reads anew with MiXCR; each CDR3 protein has one entry. The table shows some 350,000 distinct CDR3 sequences, with about 8.7% occurring only once. J was trimmed by 5 bases and V by 1 base; bases with no gene match: 8. Germline CDR1 LGHNA, CDR2 YNFKEQ. The CDR3 is 16 amino acids. Broader study findings: A weaker secondary response peaked on day 5, the primary on day 15. Boosting was followed by the reappearance of most primary-vaccination clones (approximately 97% CD4, 70% to 90% CD8). A limited proportion of clonotypes was detected within both the CD4 and CD8 compartments.

This sequence originates from a young man who received the YFV17D yellow fever vaccine. The chain employs TRBV4-2 and TRBJ2-5, with 9 bases that match TRBD2. The sequences come from PBMCs, collected on the day of the first yellow fever vaccination. CDR3: CASSQAPQRGEETQYF. The CDR3 coding sequence is TGTGCCAGCAGCCAAGCCCCCCAGCGGGGGGAGGAGACCCAGTACTTC.